This TCR beta chain was observed in a study of blood T cell repertoires in COVID-19. Across the whole study: From the United States, Italy and Spain came samples of acute and convalescent COVID-19. Sources were T cells, B-cell-depleted T cells, or PBMCs; the material itself was cDNA or gDNA.

The CDR3 has 13 residues. After removal of 5 bases from V and 4 bases from J, the junction contained 4 bases not matched to a gene. The germline CDR1 and CDR2 sequences are LNHDA and SQIVND (reference sequence). Per the authors' pipeline: Cell counts per sample came from amplifying reference gene primers. The protocol was immunoSEQ multiplex PCR, while the TCRdb copy is restricted to in-frame clones and leaves out a portion. V and J calls and clone size are as listed in that table; D and trimming were resolved from the DNA. Seen here are 150,000 or so clones, approximately 83% observed once, and the top ten hold roughly 12%.

The origin of this receptor is a woman aged 55-69 years with COVID-19, enrolled during active disease. This chain links TRBV19 with TRBJ1-2; the match to TRBD1 covers 7 bases. The sequencing sample was made of peripheral blood. The CDR3 DNA is TGTGCCAGTAGTCCCGGGACAGCCTATGGCTACACCTTC. This codes for CASSPGTAYGYTF.